This T cell receptor (beta chain) stems from a study of blood T cells in healthy people across ages (dated by TCRdb to about 2015). General notes on the study: In model experiments, template switching captured about one uniquely barcoded TCR beta cDNA molecule for every two T cells. The study analyzed two additional independent replicas of 1 million unique cDNA reads from the same blood draw for two donors, one aged 18 to 29 and one aged 80 or older. Using deep sequencing normalized with unique cDNA molecular identifiers, the study measured how TCR beta repertoire diversity changes with age. Donors were grouped into four age groups: young (average about 15 years), middle-aged (roughly 38), aged (62) and long-lived (approximately 75). Broad study findings and their caveats: Observed TCR beta diversity per million T cells fell roughly linearly with age, and a significant reduction was already apparent by age approximately 41. Conclusive comparison of naive and antigen-experienced compartments was prevented by the profiling of bulk unsorted PBMCs. Compared with the aged group, the long-lived group had more naive CD4+ T cells, fewer expanded clones and increased TCR diversity, suggesting age selection. A strong correlation was found between observed TCR beta diversity and the percentage of naive T cells measured by flow cytometry. Donor CMV infection status was unknown, potentially confounding age-related changes in expanded clonotypes. Estimates of total diversity based on one million sequenced T cells were considered lower bounds and underestimates.

Concerning this clonotype itself: Its antigen is still unknown. Per-base qualities were not stored, and no clone one base away is much larger.

The CDR3 starts with the cysteine, ends with the phenylalanine, and has 14 residues. This entry keeps only the CDR3 DNA: 42 bases, framed from base 1. V is shortened by 5 bases, J by 4 bases, and the region joining them spans 12 bases. For CDR1 and CDR2, the germline V gene lists SGHTA and FQGNSA. The 39 donors, aged about 6 to 95 years, were systemically healthy Caucasian individuals from Russia. Ten milliliters of peripheral blood were drawn from each donor into EDTA-treated Vacutainer tubes. Ficoll-Paque density-gradient centrifugation was used to isolate PBMCs, with at least 6.5 million per sample. Trizol reagent was used to extract total RNA from PBMCs, with at least 6 micrograms per sample. Naive CD45RAhigh/CD27high T cell percentages were measured by flow cytometry on a PBMC aliquot from every donor. Library preparation used 5' RACE. The instrument given in TCRdb is Illumina HiSeq 2500. A second PCR of roughly 7 to 12 cycles was run with a J-beta primer mix and a sample-barcoded 5' primer. A template-switch 5' adaptor carrying 12 random nucleotides introduced a unique molecular identifier onto each TCR beta cDNA molecule. Each sample yielded at least 2.5 million CDR3-containing paired-end reads. First-strand cDNA was synthesized from all RNA with the Mint cDNA synthesis kit, primed by a TRBC-specific oligonucleotide. Following uracil-DNA glycosylase treatment, all cDNA underwent a first 18-cycle PCR with the universal primers M1SS and BC2_uni_R. Processing in the source paper ran as follows. Each sample was normalized by randomly selecting 1 million high-quality reads, each carrying a distinct molecular identifier. Instead of being binned into consensus sequences, reads with shared molecular identifiers were discarded. MiTCR, run with a Q25 quality threshold and the strictest error-elimination algorithm, handled CDR3 identification, clonotype clustering and error correction. A nonparametric unseen species model with Euler transformation was used to estimate lower-bound total TCR beta diversity. TCRdb itself trimmed the public reads at Q25 with fastp, ran MiXCR and retained productive beta chains. Rows matching on CDR3 protein sequence are summarized as one entry with the most common DNA and genes. TCRdb assigned the V and J calls; the authors' analysis was not used. Across this sample there are 750,000 to 950,000 distinct CDR3 sequences, with roughly 25% seen only once. Clones ranked in the top ten supply around 2.9% of the sample.

The same specimen was also included in a second study, on T cells of mothers and their children. Per that second paper: The donors were nine systemically healthy Caucasian individuals, made up of three mothers and their six children. cDNA synthesis consumed the entire amount of extracted RNA, loaded at approximately 1.6 ug RNA in each 15 ul reaction. In the second PCR, the M1S primer introduced both the sample barcodes and 2-4 random nucleotides. Over 9.5 million TCR beta CDR3 reads were obtained for each mother, and some 3 million reads were obtained for each child. In both related and unrelated pairs, thymic selection shapes the output of TCR recombination in a similar way, with inherited differences having only a minor effect. Normalized repertoire overlap was always found to be slightly, but never significantly, higher in related mother-child pairs than in unrelated mother-child pairs. No persistent microchimeric T cell clones were detected, at a sensitivity of roughly 99 clones per million clonotypes. The study used deep NGS to compare TCR beta repertoires of mothers and children, seeking features distinguishing related mother-child pairs from unrelated individuals. Mothers averaged 40 +/- 4 years of age and children averaged about 10 +/- 4 years. After adapter ligation with NEBNext reagents, the libraries were sequenced on Illumina HiSeq 2000 with 100+100 nt paired-end reads. Mother and child libraries were prepared a month apart and sequenced in separate runs to prevent cross-contamination. For each donor, between about 500,000 and 2,100,000 distinct TCR beta clonotypes were identified. Naive TCR beta clonotypes were estimated from low-frequency clonotypes matched to each donor's FACS-determined naive share, without sorting.

This TCR derives from a boy aged 5-17 years in good health. This receptor chain uses TRBV7-2 and TRBJ1-3; D gene: possibly TRBD1, on 5 matching bases. The sample was blood. The CDR3 corresponds to CASSPGREGNTIYF. The nucleotide sequence is TGTGCCAGCAGCCCTGGCAGGGAGGGAAACACCATATATTTT. The CDR3, completed at both ends by the reference TRBV7-2 and TRBJ1-3 genes, gives the full variable domain GAGVSQSPSNKVTEKGKDVELRCDPISGHTALYWYRQSLGQGLEFLIYFQGNSAPDKSGLPSDRFSAERTGGSVSTLTIQRTQQEDSAVYLCASSPGREGNTIYFGEGSWLTVV.